This T cell receptor (beta chain) was captured by sequencing in a study of blood T cells in healthy people across ages (dated by TCRdb to the mid-2010s). General notes on the study: Template switching captured roughly one uniquely barcoded TCR beta cDNA molecule per two T cells in model experiments. The study analyzed two additional independent replicas of 1 million unique cDNA reads from the same blood draw for two donors, one aged 18 to 29 and one aged 80 or older. Donors were grouped into four age groups: young (average approximately 15 years), middle-aged (about 40), aged (62) and long-lived (around 80). To avoid experimental bias, donors of different ages were randomly spread across the sequencing lanes. Age-related changes in TCR beta repertoire diversity were measured in the study by deep sequencing normalized with unique cDNA molecular identifiers.

To prepare the library, 5' RACE was applied. The reads were generated on an Illumina HiSeq 2500. The second PCR ran for roughly 6 to 11 cycles and used a J-beta primer mix along with a sample-barcoded 5' primer. A template-switch 5' adaptor carrying 12 random nucleotides introduced a unique molecular identifier onto each TCR beta cDNA molecule. At least 2.5 million CDR3-containing paired-end reads were obtained from each sample. First-strand cDNA synthesis was performed from all RNA using the Mint cDNA synthesis kit, with priming by a TRBC-specific oligonucleotide. Following uracil-DNA glycosylase treatment, a first 18-cycle PCR with universal primers M1SS and BC2_uni_R was performed on all cDNA. The source study handled its data this way. Each sample was normalized by randomly selecting 1 million high-quality reads, each carrying a distinct molecular identifier. Instead of being binned into consensus sequences, reads that shared molecular identifiers were thrown out. MiTCR, set to a Q25 quality threshold and the strictest error-elimination algorithm, was used for CDR3 identification, clonotype clustering and error correction. A nonparametric unseen species model with Euler transformation was used to estimate a lower bound on total TCR beta diversity. TCRdb reprocessing: public reads trimmed at Q25 with fastp, clones called with MiXCR, in-frame beta chains kept. Rows are combined by CDR3 protein, so each entry shows the most common genes and DNA. These V and J calls rely on TCRdb rather than the paper's analysis. For this sample the table gives about 970,000 distinct CDR3 sequences, of which roughly half were detected only once. Of the sample, roughly a fifth falls within the top ten clones.

The paper's findings and limits, for the study overall: Because the CMV infection status of the donors was unknown, age-related changes in expanded clonotypes may potentially have been confounded. Compared with the aged group, the long-lived group had more naive CD4+ T cells, fewer expanded clones and increased TCR diversity, a pattern suggesting age selection. Since profiling was done on bulk unsorted PBMCs, naive and antigen-experienced compartments could not be conclusively compared. Total diversity estimates from one million sequenced T cells were considered lower bounds and underestimates. Observed TCR beta diversity correlated strongly with the percentage of naive T cells measured by flow cytometry. As age increased, observed TCR beta diversity per million T cells dropped in a roughly linear way, and a significant reduction was already evident by age about 40.

This clonotype was seen a few times. Its antigen is still unknown. One base away there is no much larger clone; base qualities are not given. The 40 or so donors, aged about 6 to 95 years, were systemically healthy Caucasian individuals from Russia. Ten milliliters of peripheral blood were drawn from each donor into EDTA-treated Vacutainer tubes. Ficoll-Paque density-gradient centrifugation was used to isolate PBMCs, with at least 7 million obtained per sample. Trizol reagent was used to extract total RNA from PBMCs, with at least 6 micrograms per sample. Naive CD45RAhigh/CD27high T cell percentages were measured by flow cytometry on a PBMC aliquot from every donor. The germline V end is reduced by 6 bases and the J end by 5 bases; junction bases left unmatched: 10. Including cysteine and phenylalanine, the CDR3 has 15 amino acids. The DNA shown is the 45-base CDR3, in frame from base 1.

The chain is made from TRBV12-3 or TRBV12-4 and TRBJ2-7; a stretch of 10 junction bases matches TRBD1. This receptor was taken from a woman in her fifties or sixties in good health. The sequencing sample was made of blood. At the DNA level, the sequence is TGTGCCAGCAGCCGGGGACAGGGGAGGATAAACGAGCAGTACTTC. This sequence encodes CASSRGQGRINEQYF.